This T cell receptor (beta chain) was profiled in a study of vaccination effects on CD4 cells after COVID-19. Across the whole study: Post-vaccine specimens were collected at a median of 72 days following the second dose.

Generated by immunoSEQ multiplex PCR, the TCRdb table keeps only in-frame clones and is missing some. The sample has fewer than 30,000 clones; less than 85% are singletons. As for this clone: Its antigen is currently unknown.

V was pared by 3 bases and J by 4 bases, with 4 bases between. The CDR3 has 12 residues. The V gene's germline CDR1 is LNHDA and CDR2 SQIVND (reference sequence). Sequencing in the ViraFEST assay came after antigen-specific CD4+ T cells had been expanded with viral peptide pools, which were used to stimulate PBMC. Cells that had been cultured for approximately ten days were the source of isolated CD4+ T cells. All participants had two doses of either the BNT162b2 or mRNA-1273 vaccine. Each culture had half its medium swapped for IL-2 medium on days 3 and 7. The chain joins TRBV19 to TRBJ2-1; D gene ambiguous. This receptor was taken from a human donor who received a COVID-19 vaccine. Sequenced material: CD4+ T cells from PBMCs cultured with SARS-CoV-2 spike peptides, taken after COVID-19 vaccination. CDR3 coding DNA: TGTGCCAGTAGTATGGTGTACAATGAGCAGTTCTTC. It encodes CASSMVYNEQFF.